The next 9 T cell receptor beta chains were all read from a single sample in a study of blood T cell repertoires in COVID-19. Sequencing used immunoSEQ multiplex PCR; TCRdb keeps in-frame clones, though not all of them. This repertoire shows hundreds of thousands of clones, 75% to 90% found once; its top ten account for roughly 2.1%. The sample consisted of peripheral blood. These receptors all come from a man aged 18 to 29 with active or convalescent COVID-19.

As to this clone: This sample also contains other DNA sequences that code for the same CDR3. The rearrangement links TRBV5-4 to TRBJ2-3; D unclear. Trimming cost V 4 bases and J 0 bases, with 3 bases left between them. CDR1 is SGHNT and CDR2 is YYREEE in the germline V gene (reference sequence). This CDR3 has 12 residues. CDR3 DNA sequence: TGTGCCAGCAGCCCGAGCACAGATACGCAGTATTTT. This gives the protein CASSPSTDTQYF.

The CDR3 DNA follows: TGTGCCACCAGTGCCCCTTGGCAGGGCGGATTGAATGAGCAGTTCTTC. It specifies CATSAPWQGGLNEQFF. J is TRBJ2-1 and V is TRBV24-1; maybe TRBD1 (5 bases). The CDR3 extends over 16 amino acids. Trimming left V 5 bases short and J 7 bases short, with 20 bases between. CDR1 KGHDR and CDR2 SFDVKD come from the germline V gene.

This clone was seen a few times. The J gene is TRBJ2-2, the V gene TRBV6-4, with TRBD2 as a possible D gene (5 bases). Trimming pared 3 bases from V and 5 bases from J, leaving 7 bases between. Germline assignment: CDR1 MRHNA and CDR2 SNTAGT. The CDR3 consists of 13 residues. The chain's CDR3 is CASSERETGELFF. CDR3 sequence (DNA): TGTGCCAGCAGTGAACGGGAAACCGGGGAGCTGTTTTTT.

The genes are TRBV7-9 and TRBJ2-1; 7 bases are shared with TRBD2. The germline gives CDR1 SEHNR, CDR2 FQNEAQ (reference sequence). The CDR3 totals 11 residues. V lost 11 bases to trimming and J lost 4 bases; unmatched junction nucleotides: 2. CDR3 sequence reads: CAGGGYNEQFF. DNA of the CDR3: TGTGCCGGGGGAGGGTACAATGAGCAGTTCTTC. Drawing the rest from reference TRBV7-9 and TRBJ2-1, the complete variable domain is DTGVSQNPRHKITKRGQNVTFRCDPISEHNRLYWYRQTLGQGPEFLTYFQNEAQLEKSRLLSDRFSAERPKGSFSTLEIQRTEQGDSAMYLCAGGGYNEQFFGPGTRLTVL.

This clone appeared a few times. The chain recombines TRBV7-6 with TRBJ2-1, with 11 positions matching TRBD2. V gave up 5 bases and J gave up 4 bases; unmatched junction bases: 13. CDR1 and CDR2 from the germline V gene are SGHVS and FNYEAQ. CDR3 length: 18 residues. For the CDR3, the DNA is TGTGCCAGCAGCCTCCGGAATGGGGTAGCGGGAGGGTACAATGAGCAGTTCTTC. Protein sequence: CASSLRNGVAGGYNEQFF.

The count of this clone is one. CDR3 coding DNA: TGTGCCAGCAGCTTAGCGGAGGCGGGAGGGCCGGAGACCCAGTACTTC. It yields the protein CASSLAEAGGPETQYF. This chain joins TRBV7-8 and TRBJ2-5; 9 bases are a match to TRBD2. Losses at the gene ends were 0 bases for V and 5 bases for J; bases not matched to a gene: 7. The CDR3 spans 16 residues. Germline V CDR1 and CDR2: SGHVS, FQNEAQ.

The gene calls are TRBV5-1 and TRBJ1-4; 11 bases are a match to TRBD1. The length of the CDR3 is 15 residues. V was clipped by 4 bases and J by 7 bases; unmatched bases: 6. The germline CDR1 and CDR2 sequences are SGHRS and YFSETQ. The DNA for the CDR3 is TGCGCCAGCAGCCCCGGGGACAGGGGGGGTGAAAAACTGTTTTTT. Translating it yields CASSPGDRGGEKLFF.

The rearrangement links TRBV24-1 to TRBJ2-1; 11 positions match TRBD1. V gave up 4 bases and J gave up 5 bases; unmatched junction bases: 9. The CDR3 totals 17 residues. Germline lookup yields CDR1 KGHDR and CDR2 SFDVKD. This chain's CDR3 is CATSDRIGQGAHNEQFF. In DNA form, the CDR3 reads TGTGCCACCAGTGACCGAATTGGACAGGGGGCCCACAATGAGCAGTTCTTC.

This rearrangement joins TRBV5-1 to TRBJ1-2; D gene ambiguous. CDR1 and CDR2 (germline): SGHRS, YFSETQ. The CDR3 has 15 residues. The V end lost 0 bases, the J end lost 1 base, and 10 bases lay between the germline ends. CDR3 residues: CASSLVGTDNYGYTF. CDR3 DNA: TGCGCCAGCAGCTTGGTCGGTACAGATAACTATGGCTACACCTTC.